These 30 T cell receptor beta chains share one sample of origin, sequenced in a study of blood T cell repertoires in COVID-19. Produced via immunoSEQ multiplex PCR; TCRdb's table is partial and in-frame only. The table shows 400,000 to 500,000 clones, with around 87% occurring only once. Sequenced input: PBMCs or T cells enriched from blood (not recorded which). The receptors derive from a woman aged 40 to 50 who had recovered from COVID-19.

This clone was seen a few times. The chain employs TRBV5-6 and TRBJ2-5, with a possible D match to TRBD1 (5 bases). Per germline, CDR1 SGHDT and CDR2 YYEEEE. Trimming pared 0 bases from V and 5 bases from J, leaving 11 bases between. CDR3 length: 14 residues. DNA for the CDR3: TGTGCCAGCAGCTTGGAGGGGCCGGTGGAGACCCAGTACTTC. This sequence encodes CASSLEGPVETQYF. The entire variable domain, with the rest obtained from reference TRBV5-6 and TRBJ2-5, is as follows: DAGVTQSPTHLIKTRGQQVTLRCSPKSGHDTVSWYQQALGQGPQFIFQYYEEEERQRGNFPDRFSGHQFPNYSSELNVNALLLGDSALYLCASSLEGPVETQYFGPGTRLLVL.

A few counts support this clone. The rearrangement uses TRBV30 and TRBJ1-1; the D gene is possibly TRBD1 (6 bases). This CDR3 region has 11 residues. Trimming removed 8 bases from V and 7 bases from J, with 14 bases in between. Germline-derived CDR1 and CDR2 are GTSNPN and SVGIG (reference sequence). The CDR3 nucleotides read TGTGCCCGAGGACAGCGGAGTGAAGCTTTCTTT. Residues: CARGQRSEAFF.

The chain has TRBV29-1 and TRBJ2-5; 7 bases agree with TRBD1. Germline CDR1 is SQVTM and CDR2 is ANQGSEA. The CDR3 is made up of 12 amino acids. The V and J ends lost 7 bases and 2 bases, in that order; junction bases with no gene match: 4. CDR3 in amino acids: CSAGDRQETQYF. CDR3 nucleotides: TGCAGCGCTGGGGACAGACAAGAGACCCAGTACTTC.

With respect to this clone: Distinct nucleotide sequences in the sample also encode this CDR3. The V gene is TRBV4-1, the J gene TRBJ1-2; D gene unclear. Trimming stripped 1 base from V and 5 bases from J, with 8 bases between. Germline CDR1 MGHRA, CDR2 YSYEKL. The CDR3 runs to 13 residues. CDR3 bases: TGCGCCAGCAGCCAAGTACCCGGTTATGGCTACACCTTC. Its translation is CASSQVPGYGYTF.

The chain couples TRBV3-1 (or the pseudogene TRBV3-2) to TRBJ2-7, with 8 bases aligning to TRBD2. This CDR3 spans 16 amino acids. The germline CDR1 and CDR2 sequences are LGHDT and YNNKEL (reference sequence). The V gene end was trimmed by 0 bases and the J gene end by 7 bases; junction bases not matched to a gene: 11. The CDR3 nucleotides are TGTGCCAGCAGCCAAGATCAACTAGCGGCCGGAGGGGAGCAGTACTTC. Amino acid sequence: CASSQDQLAAGGEQYF.

The CDR3 region is CASSYGTAENEKLFF. DNA for the CDR3: TGCGCCAGCAGCTACGGGACAGCCGAGAATGAAAAACTGTTTTTT. This chain links TRBV5-1 with TRBJ1-4; 7 bases are shared with TRBD1. CDR1 and CDR2 from the germline V gene are SGHRS and YFSETQ. The CDR3 has 15 residues. With V trimmed by 3 bases and J by 5 bases, 7 bases remained unmatched.

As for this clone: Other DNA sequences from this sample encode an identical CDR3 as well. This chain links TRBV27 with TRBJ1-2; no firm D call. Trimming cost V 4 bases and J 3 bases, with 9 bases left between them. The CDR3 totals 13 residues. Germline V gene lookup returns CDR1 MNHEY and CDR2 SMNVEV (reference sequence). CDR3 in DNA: TGTGCCAGCAGTTCTGACACGTACTATGGCTACACCTTC. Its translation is CASSSDTYYGYTF.

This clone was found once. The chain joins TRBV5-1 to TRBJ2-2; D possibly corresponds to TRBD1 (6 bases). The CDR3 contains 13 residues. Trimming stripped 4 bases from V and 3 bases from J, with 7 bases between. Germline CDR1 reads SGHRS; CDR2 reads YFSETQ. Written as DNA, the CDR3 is TGCGCCAGCAGCGAGGGGGACACCGGGGAGCTGTTTTTT. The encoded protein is CASSEGDTGELFF.

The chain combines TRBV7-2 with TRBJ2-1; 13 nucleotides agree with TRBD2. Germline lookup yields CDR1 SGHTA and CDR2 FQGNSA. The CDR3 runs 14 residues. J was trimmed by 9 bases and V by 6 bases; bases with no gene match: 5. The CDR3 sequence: CASRRTSGSLEQFF. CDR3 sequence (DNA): TGTGCCAGCAGGCGGACTAGCGGGAGTCTTGAGCAGTTCTTC.

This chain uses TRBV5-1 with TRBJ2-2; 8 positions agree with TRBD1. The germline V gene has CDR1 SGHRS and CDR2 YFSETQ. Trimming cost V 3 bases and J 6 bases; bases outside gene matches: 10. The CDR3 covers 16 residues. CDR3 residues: CASSSRGQGAAGELFF. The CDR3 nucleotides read TGCGCCAGCAGCTCCAGGGGGCAGGGGGCGGCCGGGGAGCTGTTTTTT.

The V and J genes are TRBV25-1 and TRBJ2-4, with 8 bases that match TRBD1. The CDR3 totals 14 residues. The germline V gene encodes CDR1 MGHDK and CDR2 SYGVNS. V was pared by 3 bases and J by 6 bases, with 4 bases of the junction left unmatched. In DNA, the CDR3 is TGTGCCAGCAGTGATCTAGGACAGGGAAACATTCAGTACTTC. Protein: CASSDLGQGNIQYF.

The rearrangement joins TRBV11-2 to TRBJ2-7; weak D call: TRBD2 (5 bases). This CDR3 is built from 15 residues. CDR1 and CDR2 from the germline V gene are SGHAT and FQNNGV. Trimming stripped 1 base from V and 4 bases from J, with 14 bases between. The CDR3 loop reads CASSLGAHTGYEQYF. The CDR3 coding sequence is TGTGCCAGCAGCTTAGGAGCACATACGGGATACGAGCAGTACTTC.

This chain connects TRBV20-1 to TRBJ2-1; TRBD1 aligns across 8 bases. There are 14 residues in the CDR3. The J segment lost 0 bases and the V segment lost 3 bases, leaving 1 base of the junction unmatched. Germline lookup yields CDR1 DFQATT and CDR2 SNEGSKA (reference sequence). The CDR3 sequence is CSASTGGSYNEQFF. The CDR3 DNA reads TGCAGTGCTAGTACAGGGGGCTCCTACAATGAGCAGTTCTTC.

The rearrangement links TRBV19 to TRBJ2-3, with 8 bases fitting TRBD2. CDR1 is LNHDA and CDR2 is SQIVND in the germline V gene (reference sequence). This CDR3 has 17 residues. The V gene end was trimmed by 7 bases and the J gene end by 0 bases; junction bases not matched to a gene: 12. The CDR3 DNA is TGTGCCAGTACCGAACTTGGACTAGCAGCTAGCACAGATACGCAGTATTTT. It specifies CASTELGLAASTDTQYF.

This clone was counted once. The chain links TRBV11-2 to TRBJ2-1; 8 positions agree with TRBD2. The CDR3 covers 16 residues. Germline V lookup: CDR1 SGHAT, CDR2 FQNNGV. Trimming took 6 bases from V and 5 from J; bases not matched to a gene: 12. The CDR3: CASRKRPGLEDNEQFF. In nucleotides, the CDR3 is TGTGCCAGCAGGAAACGGCCGGGACTAGAGGACAATGAGCAGTTCTTC.

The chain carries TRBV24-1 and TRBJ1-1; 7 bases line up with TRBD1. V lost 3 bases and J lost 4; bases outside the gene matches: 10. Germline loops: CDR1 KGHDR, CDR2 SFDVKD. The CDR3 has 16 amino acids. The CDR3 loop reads CATSDTTDRVGTEAFF. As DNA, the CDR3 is TGTGCCACCAGTGATACAACAGACAGGGTGGGCACTGAAGCTTTCTTT.

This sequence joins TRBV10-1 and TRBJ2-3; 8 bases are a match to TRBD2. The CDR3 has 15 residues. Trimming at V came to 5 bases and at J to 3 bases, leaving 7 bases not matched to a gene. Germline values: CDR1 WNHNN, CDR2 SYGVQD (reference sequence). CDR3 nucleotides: TGCGCCAGCAGTTCTGAAACGGGGGGGACAGATACGCAGTATTTT. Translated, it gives CASSSETGGTDTQYF.

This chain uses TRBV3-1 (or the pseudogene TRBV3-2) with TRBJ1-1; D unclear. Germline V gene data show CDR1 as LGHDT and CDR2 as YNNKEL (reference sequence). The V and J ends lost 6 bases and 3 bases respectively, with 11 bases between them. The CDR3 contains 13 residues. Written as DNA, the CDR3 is TGTGCCAGCAGGCCTCAGGCGTACACTGAAGCTTTCTTT. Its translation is CASRPQAYTEAFF.

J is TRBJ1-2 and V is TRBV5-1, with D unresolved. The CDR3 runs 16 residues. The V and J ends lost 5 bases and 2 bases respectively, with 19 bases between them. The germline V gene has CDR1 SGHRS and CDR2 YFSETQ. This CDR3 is CASRFSGGQINYGYTF. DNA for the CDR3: TGCGCCAGCAGGTTTAGTGGAGGTCAGATAAACTATGGCTACACCTTC. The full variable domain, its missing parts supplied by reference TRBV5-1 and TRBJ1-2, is KAGVTQTPRYLIKTRGQQVTLSCSPISGHRSVSWYQQTPGQGLQFLFEYFSETQRNKGNFPGRFSGRQFSNSRSEMNVSTLELGDSALYLCASRFSGGQINYGYTFGSGTRLTVV.

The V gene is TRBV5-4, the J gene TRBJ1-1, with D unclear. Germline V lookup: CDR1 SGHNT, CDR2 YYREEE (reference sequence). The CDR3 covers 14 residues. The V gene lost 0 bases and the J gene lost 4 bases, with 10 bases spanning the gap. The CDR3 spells CASSLDLEGTEAFF. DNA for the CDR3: TGTGCCAGCAGCTTGGACCTTGAGGGCACTGAAGCTTTCTTT.

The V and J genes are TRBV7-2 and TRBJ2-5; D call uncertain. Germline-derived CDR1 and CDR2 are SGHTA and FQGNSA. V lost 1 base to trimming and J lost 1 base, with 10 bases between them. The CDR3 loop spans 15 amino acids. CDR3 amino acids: CASSLVSQRQETQYF. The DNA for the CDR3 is TGTGCCAGCAGCTTAGTGTCACAACGCCAAGAGACCCAGTACTTC.

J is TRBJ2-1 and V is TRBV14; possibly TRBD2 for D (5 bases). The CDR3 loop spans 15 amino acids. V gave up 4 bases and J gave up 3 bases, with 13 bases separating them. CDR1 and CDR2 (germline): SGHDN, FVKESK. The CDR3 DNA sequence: TGTGCCAGCAGCCCCTACGACTATGACTACAATGAGCAGTTCTTC. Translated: CASSPYDYDYNEQFF.

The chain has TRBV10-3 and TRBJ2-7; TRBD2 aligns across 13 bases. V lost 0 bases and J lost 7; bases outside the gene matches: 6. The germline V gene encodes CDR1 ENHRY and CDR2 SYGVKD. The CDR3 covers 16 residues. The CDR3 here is CAISESGLAGVSEQYF. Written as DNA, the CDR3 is TGTGCCATCAGTGAGTCCGGACTAGCGGGAGTTAGTGAGCAGTACTTC.

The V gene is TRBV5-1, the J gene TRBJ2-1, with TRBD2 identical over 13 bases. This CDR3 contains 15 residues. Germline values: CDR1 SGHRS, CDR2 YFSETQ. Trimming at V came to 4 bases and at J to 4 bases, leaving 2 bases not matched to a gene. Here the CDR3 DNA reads TGCGCCAGCAGCCAACTAGCGGGAGGGTACAATGAGCAGTTCTTC. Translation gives CASSQLAGGYNEQFF.

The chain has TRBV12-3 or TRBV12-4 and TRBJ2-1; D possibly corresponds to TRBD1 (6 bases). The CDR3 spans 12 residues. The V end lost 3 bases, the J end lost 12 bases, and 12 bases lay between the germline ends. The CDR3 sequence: CASSFTGNWQFF. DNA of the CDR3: TGTGCCAGCAGTTTCACAGGGAACTGGCAGTTCTTC.

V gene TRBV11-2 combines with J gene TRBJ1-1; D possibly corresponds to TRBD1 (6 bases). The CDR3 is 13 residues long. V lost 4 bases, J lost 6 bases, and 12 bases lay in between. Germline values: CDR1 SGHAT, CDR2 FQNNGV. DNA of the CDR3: TGTGCCAGCAGCTCACAGGGTGGTGCTGAAGCTTTCTTT. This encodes CASSSQGGAEAFF.

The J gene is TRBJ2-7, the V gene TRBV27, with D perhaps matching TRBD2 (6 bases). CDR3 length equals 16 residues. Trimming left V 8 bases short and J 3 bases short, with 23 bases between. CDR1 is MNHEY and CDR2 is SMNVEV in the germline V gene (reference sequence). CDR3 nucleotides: TGTGCCAGCTCCCCCTCCCGAGGACTAACGAACTACGAGCAGTACTTC. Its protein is CASSPSRGLTNYEQYF.

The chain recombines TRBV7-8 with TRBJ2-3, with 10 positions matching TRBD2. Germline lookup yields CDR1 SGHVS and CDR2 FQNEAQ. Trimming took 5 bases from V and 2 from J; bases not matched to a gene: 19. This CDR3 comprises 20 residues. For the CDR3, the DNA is TGTGCCAGCAGCCCCCCTGGCGGGACTAGCGTAAAATGGGTCACAGATACGCAGTATTTT. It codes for CASSPPGGTSVKWVTDTQYF. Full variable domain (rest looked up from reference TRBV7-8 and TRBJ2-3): GAGVSQSPRYKVAKRGQDVALRCDPISGHVSLFWYQQALGQGPEFLTYFQNEAQLDKSGLPSDRFFAERPEGSVSTLKIQRTQQEDSAVYLCASSPPGGTSVKWVTDTQYFGPGTRLTVL.

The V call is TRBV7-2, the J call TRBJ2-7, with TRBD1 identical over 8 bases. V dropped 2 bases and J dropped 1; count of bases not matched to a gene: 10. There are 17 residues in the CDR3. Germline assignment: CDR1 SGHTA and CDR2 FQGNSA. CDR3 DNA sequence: TGTGCCAGCAGCTTAATCTCGGACAGGGTTGTTTCCTACGAGCAGTACTTC. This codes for CASSLISDRVVSYEQYF.

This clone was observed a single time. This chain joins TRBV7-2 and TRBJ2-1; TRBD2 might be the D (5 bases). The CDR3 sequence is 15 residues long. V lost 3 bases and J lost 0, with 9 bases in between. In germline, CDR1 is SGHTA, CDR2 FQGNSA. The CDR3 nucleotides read TGTGCCAGCAGCTTGAGGGCGGACTCCTACAATGAGCAGTTCTTC. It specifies CASSLRADSYNEQFF.